These 16 T cell receptor beta chains came from one sample sequenced in a study of early T cells in non-severe SARS-CoV-2 infection. TCRdb re-derived calls from the 5' RACE reads in MiXCR, one entry per CDR3 protein. The data contain fewer than 25,000 distinct CDR3 sequences, roughly 3.5% of them singletons. The source material was whole blood. These receptors came from an adult who was a healthcare worker with PCR-confirmed SARS-CoV-2 infection or an uninfected control (not recorded which).

This chain uses TRBV5-4 with TRBJ1-4; 7 bases are shared with TRBD1. J was trimmed by 12 bases and V by 0 bases; bases with no gene match: 14. This CDR3 is built from 16 residues. CDR1 is SGHNT, CDR2 YYREEE, per germline (reference sequence). Here the CDR3 reads CASSLAGTASRSELFF. The CDR3 DNA is TGTGCCAGCAGCTTGGCGGGGACAGCCAGCCGGTCGGAACTGTTTTTT.

Many counts were recorded for this clonotype. V gene TRBV7-9 combines with J gene TRBJ1-2; no definite D call. From germline, CDR1 is SEHNR and CDR2 FQNEAQ (reference sequence). The V and J ends lost 1 base and 4 bases respectively, with 10 bases between them. This CDR3 has 14 residues. CDR3 in DNA: TGTGCCAGCAGCTTAGAAACATTCGGCTATGGCTACACCTTC. Amino acid sequence: CASSLETFGYGYTF.

This clonotype has at least ten counts. V gene TRBV6-5 combines with J gene TRBJ2-7, with D uncertain. Trimming pared 5 bases from V and 3 bases from J, leaving 11 bases between. This CDR3 is 13 amino acids long. Germline CDR1 and CDR2: MNHEY and SVGAGI. The CDR3 spells CASSKIQSYEQYF. CDR3 sequence (DNA): TGTGCCAGCAGTAAGATACAAAGCTACGAGCAGTACTTC.

This clonotype was seen repeatedly, ten times or more. The rearrangement links TRBV12-5 to TRBJ2-3; D remains ambiguous. The V end lost 0 bases, the J end lost 4 bases, and 5 bases lay between the germline ends. Germline CDR1 reads LGHNT; CDR2 reads FRNRAP. The CDR3 is 13 residues long. The CDR3 DNA reads as TGTGCTAGTGGTTTGGTGGGCCCAGATACGCAGTATTTT. It translates to CASGLVGPDTQYF.

This clonotype was observed a few times. The chain carries TRBV12-3 or TRBV12-4 and TRBJ2-1; maybe TRBD2 (6 bases). Trimming stripped 6 bases from V and 5 bases from J, with 23 bases between. CDR3 size: 17 residues. Written as DNA, the CDR3 is TGTGCCAGCAGATTTCCCGGGTGGGCGGGATCGCACAATGAGCAGTTCTTC. Its protein product is CASRFPGWAGSHNEQFF.

This clonotype was seen ten or more times. The V gene is TRBV7-2, the J gene TRBJ2-5; TRBD2 is a possible D gene (6 bases). Trimming shortened V by 0 bases and J by 4 bases, and 15 bases separated the two germline ends. This CDR3 spans 16 amino acids. Germline CDR1 is SGHTA and CDR2 is FQGNSA. The CDR3: CASSLAGAGSPETQYF. The CDR3 DNA sequence: TGTGCCAGCAGCTTAGCCGGCGCCGGGAGTCCAGAGACCCAGTACTTC.

In its sample, this clonotype was seen many times. The chain recombines TRBV7-2 with TRBJ2-1, with 9 bases that match TRBD2. The CDR3 is 16 amino acids. With 5 bases clipped from V and 1 base from J, the junction kept 6 bases outside the gene matches. The germline CDR1 and CDR2 sequences are SGHTA and FQGNSA. DNA for the CDR3: TGTGCCAGCAGCCCGAACAGCGGGGGGTCCTACAATGAGCAGTTCTTC. This gives the protein CASSPNSGGSYNEQFF.

This clonotype was seen ten or more times. The rearrangement links TRBV9 to TRBJ1-1; no firm D call. V was clipped by 4 bases and J by 0 bases, with 10 bases between them. This CDR3 comprises 14 residues. Per the germline V gene, CDR1 is SGDLS and CDR2 is YYNGEE. The CDR3 is CASSSSGVNTEAFF. The CDR3 nucleotides are TGTGCCAGCAGCTCGAGCGGGGTGAACACTGAAGCTTTCTTT.

Many counts were recorded for this clonotype. The V call is TRBV9, the J call TRBJ1-1; no reliable D call. The ends were cut back, 4 bases at V and 4 bases at J, with 14 bases in the middle. Germline-derived CDR1 and CDR2 are SGDLS and YYNGEE. The CDR3 length is 14 residues. CDR3 coding DNA: TGTGCCAGCAGCCCCTCCCCGACGGTCACTGAAGCTTTCTTT. Its translation is CASSPSPTVTEAFF. The full variable domain, its missing parts supplied by reference TRBV9 and TRBJ1-1, is DSGVTQTPKHLITATGQRVTLRCSPRSGDLSVYWYQQSLDQGLQFLIQYYNGEERAKGNILERFSAQQFPDLHSELNLSSLELGDSALYFCASSPSPTVTEAFFGQGTRLTVV.

The sample holds many counts of this clonotype. The rearrangement joins TRBV3-1 to TRBJ2-4; D is perhaps TRBD1 (6 bases). The CDR3 contains 18 residues. From germline, CDR1 is LGHDT and CDR2 YNNKEL (reference sequence). Trimming left V 0 bases short and J 4 bases short, with 19 bases between. CDR3 sequence (DNA): TGTGCCAGCAGCCAAGAATCGTGGACAGCAAATTATAAAAACATTCAGTACTTC. Its translation: CASSQESWTANYKNIQYF.

V is TRBV2 and J is TRBJ2-7; 8 nucleotides match TRBD1. Germline CDR1 and CDR2: SNHLY and FYNNEI. The trim removed 7 bases at V and 3 bases at J, leaving 11 bases unmatched. The CDR3 sequence is 15 residues long. The CDR3 loop reads CASMEGGQGNYEQYF. CDR3 DNA: TGTGCCAGCATGGAGGGAGGACAGGGTAACTACGAGCAGTACTTC.

In its sample, this clonotype is medium-sized. J is TRBJ1-5 and V is TRBV6-5; D is possibly TRBD1 (6 bases). Trimming shortened V by 6 bases and J by 9 bases, and 15 bases separated the two germline ends. This CDR3 is 13 amino acids long. Germline-derived CDR1 and CDR2 are MNHEY and SVGAGI. The CDR3 DNA reads TGTGCCAGCAGGACGGGACGGACAGTGCCCCAGCATTTT. Translation gives CASRTGRTVPQHF.

This clonotype was recorded at least ten times. J is TRBJ1-4 and V is TRBV7-6; D possibly corresponds to TRBD1 (6 bases). The germline V and J ends were trimmed by 4 bases and 7 bases, with 16 bases remaining between them. The CDR3 consists of 15 residues. CDR1 and CDR2 from the germline V gene are SGHVS and FNYEAQ. CDR3 amino acids: CASSSRDNRAEKLFF. The CDR3 region has the DNA TGTGCCAGCAGCTCCCGAGACAACAGGGCTGAAAAACTGTTTTTT. Looking up the rest from reference TRBV7-6 and TRBJ1-4 gives the full variable domain: GAGVSQSPRYKVTKRGQDVALRCDPISGHVSLYWYRQALGQGPEFLTYFNYEAQQDKSGLPNDRFSAERPEGSISTLTIQRTEQRDSAMYRCASSSRDNRAEKLFFGSGTQLSVL.

This clonotype was observed at least ten times. V usage is TRBV7-9 and J usage is TRBJ1-5, with D uncertain. CDR3 length: 14 residues. Trimming took off 7 bases at V and 5 bases at J, with 15 bases between the two ends. From germline, CDR1 is SEHNR and CDR2 FQNEAQ (reference sequence). The CDR3 sequence: CASTTNRGDQPQHF. For the CDR3, the DNA is TGTGCCAGCACCACCAACCGCGGCGATCAGCCCCAGCATTTT.

The chain has TRBV27 and TRBJ2-7; D call uncertain. With 7 bases removed from V and 2 bases from J, the gap between germline ends came to 24 bases. CDR1 is MNHEY and CDR2 is SMNVEV in the germline V gene (reference sequence). The CDR3 totals 17 residues. Here the CDR3 DNA reads TGTGCCAGCACCCCATCCCAAGGAGAGGCCACTACCTACGAGCAGTACTTC. Amino acid sequence: CASTPSQGEATTYEQYF.

This clonotype was seen at least ten times. CDR3 region: CASSFMARERVWGYTF. CDR3 nucleotide sequence: TGTGCCAGCAGTTTCATGGCCAGAGAGCGTGTATGGGGCTACACCTTC. This chain uses TRBV27 with TRBJ1-2; D is unclear. The V gene's germline CDR1 is MNHEY and CDR2 SMNVEV (reference sequence). Trimming removed 3 bases at V and 8 bases at J, with 22 bases between. The CDR3 is 16 residues long.